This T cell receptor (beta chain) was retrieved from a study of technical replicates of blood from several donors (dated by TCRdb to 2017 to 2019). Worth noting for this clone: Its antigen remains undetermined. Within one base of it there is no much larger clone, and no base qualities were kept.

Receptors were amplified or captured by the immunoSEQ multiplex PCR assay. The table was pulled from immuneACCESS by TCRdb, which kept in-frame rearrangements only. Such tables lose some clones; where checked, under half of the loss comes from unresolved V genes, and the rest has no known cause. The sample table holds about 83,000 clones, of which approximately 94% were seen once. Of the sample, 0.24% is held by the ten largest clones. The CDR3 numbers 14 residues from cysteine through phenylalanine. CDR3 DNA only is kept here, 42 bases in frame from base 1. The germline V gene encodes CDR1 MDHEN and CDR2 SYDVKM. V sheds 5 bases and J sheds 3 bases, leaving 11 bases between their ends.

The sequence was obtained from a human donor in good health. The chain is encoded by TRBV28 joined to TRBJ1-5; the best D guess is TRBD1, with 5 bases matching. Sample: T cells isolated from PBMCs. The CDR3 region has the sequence CASSRRGTNQPQHF. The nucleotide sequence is TGTGCCAGCAGTCGAAGGGGTACCAATCAGCCCCAGCATTTT.